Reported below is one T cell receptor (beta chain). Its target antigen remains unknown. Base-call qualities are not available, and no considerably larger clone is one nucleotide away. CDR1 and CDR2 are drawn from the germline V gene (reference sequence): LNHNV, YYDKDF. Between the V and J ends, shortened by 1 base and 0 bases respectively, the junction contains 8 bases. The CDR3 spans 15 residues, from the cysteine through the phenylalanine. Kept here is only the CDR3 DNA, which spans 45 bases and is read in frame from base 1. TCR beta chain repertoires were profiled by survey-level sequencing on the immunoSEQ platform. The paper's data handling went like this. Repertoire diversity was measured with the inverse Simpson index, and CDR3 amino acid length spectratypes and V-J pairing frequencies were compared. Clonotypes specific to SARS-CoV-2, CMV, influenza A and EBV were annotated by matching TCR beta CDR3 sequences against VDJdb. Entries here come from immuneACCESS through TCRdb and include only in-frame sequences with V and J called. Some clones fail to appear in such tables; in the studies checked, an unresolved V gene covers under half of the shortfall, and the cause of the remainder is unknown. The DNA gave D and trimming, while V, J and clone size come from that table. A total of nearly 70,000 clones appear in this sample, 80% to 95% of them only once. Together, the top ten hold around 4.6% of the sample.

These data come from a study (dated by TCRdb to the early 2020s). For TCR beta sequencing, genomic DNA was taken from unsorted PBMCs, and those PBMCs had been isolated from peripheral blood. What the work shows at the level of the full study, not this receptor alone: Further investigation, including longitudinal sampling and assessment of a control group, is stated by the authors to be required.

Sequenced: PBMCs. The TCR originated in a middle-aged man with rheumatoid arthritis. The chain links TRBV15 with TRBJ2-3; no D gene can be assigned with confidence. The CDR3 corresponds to CATSRGSPSTDTQYF. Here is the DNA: TGTGCCACCAGCAGAGGTAGTCCTAGCACAGATACGCAGTATTTT. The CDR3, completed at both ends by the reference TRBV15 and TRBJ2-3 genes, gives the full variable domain DAMVIQNPRYQVTQFGKPVTLSCSQTLNHNVMYWYQQKSSQAPKLLFHYYDKDFNNEADTPDNFQSRRPNTSFCFLDIRSPGLGDTAMYLCATSRGSPSTDTQYFGPGTRLTVL.